This is a list of T cell receptor beta chains from one sample in a study of regulatory T cells in long-lasting Graves disease. TCRdb fed the multiplex PCR reads into MiXCR, producing one record per CDR3 protein. Of hundreds of thousands of distinct CDR3 sequences in the sample, approximately 15% were seen once. The same sample was also studied in work on T cells in Graves' hyperthyroidism and ophthalmopathy.

This material consisted of peripheral blood mononuclear cells (PBMCs), taken at new diagnosis, from a patient treated with antithyroid drugs. These receptors all come from a man aged 40-55 years with Graves disease. The CDR3 runs from the conserved cysteine through the conserved F or W. D genes are given only for firm matches. Size tells how often a clone was seen (once, few, many) or the class of an expanded clone, and some rows leave it out.

j_call d_call v_call clone_size cdr3_nt cdr3_aa
TRBJ1-3 NA TRBV5-8 NA TGTGCCAGCACCCTACGGGGGCTAGGAAACACCATATATTTT CASTLRGLGNTIYF
TRBJ1-5 NA TRBV6-1 few TGTGCCAGCAGTGAAACCCTTTTCCGGGACCGAGATCAGCCCCAGCATTTT CASSETLFRDRDQPQHF
TRBJ2-1 TRBD2 TRBV2 few TGTGCCAGCAGACTAAGACTAGCCGGTGAGTCCTACAATGAGCAGTTCTTC CASRLRLAGESYNEQFF
TRBJ1-1 NA TRBV5-4 many TGTGCCAGCAGCCTACGCCTGTTGGGCGACACTGAAGCTTTCTTT CASSLRLLGDTEAFF
TRBJ2-5 NA TRBV5-1 many TGTGCCAGCAGCTTAGGTGCCGGCGAGACCCAGTACTTC CASSLGAGETQYF
TRBJ2-6 NA TRBV6-5 many TGTGCCAGCAGTTACATTCAGGGTGGGGCTGGGGCCAACGTCCTGACTTTC CASSYIQGGAGANVLTF
TRBJ2-2 NA TRBV7-3 many TGTGCCAGCAGCCGCGACAGCAGCGCGAACACCGGGGAGCTGTTTTTT CASSRDSSANTGELFF
TRBJ2-3 TRBD2 TRBV27 NA TGTGCCAGCAGTGCTAGAGCGGGGTCTAGCACAGATACGCAGTATTTT CASSARAGSSTDTQYF
TRBJ2-1 TRBD2 TRBV20-1 many TGCAGTGTTTGGACTAGCGGGGGGAGGCCGGATGAGCAGTTCTTC CSVWTSGGRPDEQFF
TRBJ1-5 NA TRBV6-2/TRBV6-3 many TGTGCCAGTAAGGGAGTAGGCAATCAGCCCCAGCATTTT CASKGVGNQPQHF
TRBJ2-3 TRBD2 TRBV5-1 NA TGCGCCAGCAGCTCGGGACTAGCGGGGGTTGGAGATACGCAGTATTTT CASSSGLAGVGDTQYF
TRBJ1-1 NA TRBV7-9 many TGTGCCAGCACCTCCCGGACAGCATTGAACACTGAAGCTTTCTTT CASTSRTALNTEAFF
TRBJ1-5 NA TRBV18 NA TGTGCCAGCTCACCCCTATCGGGTCAGCCCCAGCATTTT CASSPLSGQPQHF
TRBJ2-3 TRBD2 TRBV5-1 many TGCGCCAGCAGCTTCGGGACTAGCGGGGGGGCCGGAGATACGCAGTATTTT CASSFGTSGGAGDTQYF
TRBJ1-3 NA TRBV30 NA TGTGCCTGGAGTCGGAACCTACTATCTGGAAACACCATATACTTT CAWSRNLLSGNTIYF